A selection of T cell receptor beta chains follows, all from one sample in a study of blood T cell repertoires in COVID-19. The data were produced by immunoSEQ multiplex PCR, yet TCRdb's version contains in-frame clones alone and is incomplete. Of over 200,000 clones listed, around 89% are singletons. Source material: peripheral blood. Receptors were obtained from a man aged 25 to 40 with COVID-19, enrolled during active disease. CDR3s include the opening cysteine and the closing phenylalanine or tryptophan. Each record gives: D gene, J gene, clone size, V gene, CDR3 DNA, CDR3 protein. The D gene is left open where the match is weak. Rows give clone size only sometimes, using once, few, many, or a class for an expanded clone.

>.|TRBJ2-3|.|TRBV4-2
TGTGCCAGCAGCCCCCCCCGGCAGGGCTTCACAGATACGCAGTATTTT
CASSPPRQGFTDTQYF
>.|TRBJ1-2|once|TRBV10-3
TGTGCCATCAGAGAACCCGGACAGAGAGCTAACTATGGCTACACCTTC
CAIREPGQRANYGYTF
>TRBD1|TRBJ2-7|.|TRBV20-1
TGCAGTGCTAGTGAGGGGACAGGGACTACCTACGAGCAGTACTTC
CSASEGTGTTYEQYF
>.|TRBJ2-2|few|TRBV6-2/TRBV6-3
TGTGCCAGCAGTTCGTACACCGGGGTTGCCGGGGAGCTGTTTTTT
CASSSYTGVAGELFF
>TRBD1|TRBJ2-3|.|TRBV10-3
TGTGCCATCAGTGAGTCGACGAGGACAGGGGGTAGGACTCAATCAGATACGCAGTATTTT
CAISESTRTGGRTQSDTQYF
>TRBD2|TRBJ2-7|.|TRBV5-8
TGTGCCAGCAGCTTGAGGGCACCCGGACTAGCGGGAGCCTCCTACGAGCAGTACTTC
CASSLRAPGLAGASYEQYF
>TRBD2|TRBJ2-3|.|TRBV6-5
TGTGCCAGCAGTTTAGCGGGGACTAGCACAGATACGCAGTATTTT
CASSLAGTSTDTQYF
>.|TRBJ2-1|.|TRBV10-3
TGTGCCATCGGTGGGCTCTACAATGAGCAGTTCTTC
CAIGGLYNEQFF
>TRBD2|TRBJ2-2|.|TRBV11-2
TGTGCCAGCAGCTCCCCCCGGACTAGCTATGACACCGGGGAGCTGTTTTTT
CASSSPRTSYDTGELFF
>.|TRBJ2-1|.|TRBV9
TGTGCCAGCAGCGCCTCTGTCGGGACTTTAAATGAGCAGTTCTTC
CASSASVGTLNEQFF
>.|TRBJ2-3|.|TRBV4-2
TGTGCCAGCAGCCAAGGGACTCCAGATACGCAGTATTTT
CASSQGTPDTQYF
>TRBD1|TRBJ2-7|.|TRBV28
TGTGCCAGCAGTCCGATCGGGACAGGGACTTCCGAGCAGTACTTC
CASSPIGTGTSEQYF
>TRBD1|TRBJ2-7|.|TRBV3-1/TRBV3-2
TGTGCCAGCAGCCGAGGGACAGGGGACTTCTACGAGCAGTACTTC
CASSRGTGDFYEQYF
>TRBD2|TRBJ2-2|.|TRBV12-5
TGTGCTAGTGGTTTGTTCCTAGCGGGGGACGGGGAGCTGTTTTTT
CASGLFLAGDGELFF
>TRBD1|TRBJ1-4|.|TRBV7-9
TGTGCCAGCAGCTTGGGGACAGGGGGTAATGAAAAACTGTTTTTT
CASSLGTGGNEKLFF
>TRBD1|TRBJ2-7|.|TRBV18
TGTGCCAGCTCAAGAGCGACAGGGGGGAACGAGCAGTACTTC
CASSRATGGNEQYF
>TRBD1|TRBJ2-1|.|TRBV4-3
TGCGCCAGCAGCCATGACGACAGGGGGAATGAGCAGTTCTTC
CASSHDDRGNEQFF
>TRBD1|TRBJ1-2|once|TRBV7-8
TGTGCCAGCAGCGCCCGGAGACCGGGACAGGGGAAGACCCGCTCTAACTATGGCTACACCTTC
CASSARRPGQGKTRSNYGYTF
>.|TRBJ2-1|.|TRBV11-2
TGTGCCAGCAGCTCCCGGACAGAGAAAGATTACAATGAGCAGTTCTTC
CASSSRTEKDYNEQFF
>TRBD2|TRBJ2-7|.|TRBV7-2
TGTGCCAGCAGCTTAGATGCGGGGGGCAGGGGTTACGAGCAGTACTTC
CASSLDAGGRGYEQYF
>.|TRBJ1-1|.|TRBV19
TGTGCCAGTAGTACCCTAGGAGGGCTCAGCACTGAAGCTTTCTTT
CASSTLGGLSTEAFF
>.|TRBJ1-2|once|TRBV7-9
TGTGCCAGCAGCTTAGAGGTCGGGGGGGTCTATGGCTACACCTTC
CASSLEVGGVYGYTF
>.|TRBJ2-2|.|TRBV19
TGTGCCAGTAGTATGATCCCCGGGAACACCGGGGAGCTGTTTTTT
CASSMIPGNTGELFF
>TRBD1|TRBJ2-2|.|TRBV28
TGTGCCAGCAGTCTGCCGGGACAGATATCGTTCAATTTGAACACCGGGGAGCTGTTTTTT
CASSLPGQISFNLNTGELFF
>TRBD2|TRBJ2-7|.|TRBV28
TGTGCCAGCACTGGGACTAGCGTCCACGAGCAGTACTTC
CASTGTSVHEQYF
>TRBD1|TRBJ1-2|.|TRBV19
TGTGCCAGTACCCACAGGGGACTGTACGGCTACACCTTC
CASTHRGLYGYTF
>.|TRBJ1-2|.|TRBV6-2/TRBV6-3
TGTGCCAGCAGTTACGGGGAGCGGGGTAACTATGGCTACACCTTC
CASSYGERGNYGYTF
>TRBD1|TRBJ1-6|.|TRBV7-2
TGTGCCAGCAGCTTTCGGACAGGGAATGGTTCACCCCTCCACTTT
CASSFRTGNGSPLHF
>.|TRBJ1-5|.|TRBV7-2
TGTGCCAGCAGCTTAGCGGGAGATAGCAATCAGCCCCAGCATTTT
CASSLAGDSNQPQHF
>.|TRBJ1-1|.|TRBV5-1
TGCGCCAGCGTATTGACGCGGGGGAGTAACACTGAAGCTTTCTTT
CASVLTRGSNTEAFF
>.|TRBJ2-1|.|TRBV9
TGTGCCAGCAGCGTAGAATCTCTTTGGCTCGAGGTCGCCAATGAGCAGTTCTTC
CASSVESLWLEVANEQFF
>TRBD2|TRBJ2-2|.|TRBV18
TGTGCCAGCTCACCCCGGGAGGTGAACACCGGGGAGCTGTTTTTT
CASSPREVNTGELFF
>TRBD1|TRBJ1-6|few|TRBV6-4
TGTGCCAGCAGTGAAGTAGGGGACAGGGTTTCACCCCTCCACTTT
CASSEVGDRVSPLHF
>.|TRBJ2-7|.|TRBV15
TGTGCCACCAGGGCTGACTCTTTTCCCTACGAGCAGTACTTC
CATRADSFPYEQYF
>TRBD1|TRBJ2-7|.|TRBV7-9
TGTGCCAGCACCTCTGGGACAGAACCCTACGAGCAGTACTTC
CASTSGTEPYEQYF
>TRBD1|TRBJ2-2|.|TRBV10-3
TGTGCCATCACTCCCACAGGGGGCACCGGGGAGCTGTTTTTT
CAITPTGGTGELFF
>TRBD1|TRBJ2-1|.|TRBV12-5
TGTGCTAGTGGGGGGACAGGGTACAATGAGCAGTTCTTC
CASGGTGYNEQFF
>TRBD1|TRBJ2-7|few|TRBV24-1
TGTGCCACCAGTACGGACAGGGGAGGCTCCTACGAGCAGTACTTC
CATSTDRGGSYEQYF
>.|TRBJ1-3|.|TRBV19
TGTGCCAGTAGAATTGGCAGTAATACTGGAAACACCATATATTTT
CASRIGSNTGNTIYF
>.|TRBJ1-1|.|TRBV18
TGTGCCAGCTCACTTTATTCCCAGGGCATGAACACTGAAGCTTTCTTT
CASSLYSQGMNTEAFF
>TRBD1|TRBJ1-4|once|TRBV6-5
TGTGCCAGCACCAGGGACAGGGGGTATGAAAAACTGTTTTTT
CASTRDRGYEKLFF
>.|TRBJ1-2|.|TRBV6-5
TGTGCCAGCAGTTTCGGGGGGTCTAACTATGGCTACACCTTC
CASSFGGSNYGYTF
>TRBD1|TRBJ1-1|once|TRBV10-3
TGTGCCATCAGTGTAAGGGGGCCGGACACTGAAGCTTTCTTT
CAISVRGPDTEAFF
>TRBD1|TRBJ1-2|.|TRBV29-1
TGCAGCGTTGATCTGGAGGGGGCCTATGGCTACACCTTC
CSVDLEGAYGYTF
>TRBD2|TRBJ2-1|.|TRBV12-5
TGTGCTAGTGGTTCTCTAGCGGGGGGGATGTTCTTC
CASGSLAGGMFF
>.|TRBJ2-6|.|TRBV15
TGTGCCACCAGCAGACTCCCCGGGGCCAACGTCCTGACTTTC
CATSRLPGANVLTF
>TRBD1|TRBJ1-3|.|TRBV11-2
TGTGCCAGCAGCTTAGTTCGTTGGGACAGTTCCCTGGAGGACACCATATATTTT
CASSLVRWDSSLEDTIYF
>.|TRBJ2-7|.|TRBV12-3/TRBV12-4
TGTGCCAGCAGGCAGCAGGAGGCCTACGAGCAGTACTTC
CASRQQEAYEQYF
>TRBD1|TRBJ1-1|.|TRBV7-6
TGTGCCAGCAGCTTAGCCGGACAGGGAGAAACTGAAGCTTTCTTT
CASSLAGQGETEAFF
>TRBD1|TRBJ1-2|.|TRBV7-2
TGTGCCAGCAGCCCATCGTCCGGGACAGGTTATGGCTACACCTTC
CASSPSSGTGYGYTF
>TRBD1|TRBJ2-5|.|TRBV6-1
TGTGCCAGCAGTGAGAACAGGGGGTTTAGAGAGACCCAGTACTTC
CASSENRGFRETQYF
>.|TRBJ2-2|.|TRBV9
TGTGCCAGCAGCGCCGGACAGACTACCGGGGAGCTGTTTTTT
CASSAGQTTGELFF
>TRBD1|TRBJ2-7|.|TRBV7-9
TGTGCCAGCAGCCAATGGGGTTCGGGGACAGGGAGAGACGAGCAGTACTTC
CASSQWGSGTGRDEQYF
>TRBD1|TRBJ1-6|.|TRBV18
TGTGCCAGCTCACCAAAGGGGGCGGGTAATTCACCCCTCCACTTT
CASSPKGAGNSPLHF
>TRBD2|TRBJ2-3|.|TRBV6-2/TRBV6-3
TGTGCCAGCAGTTACTCGTCGAGCGGGGGCGCTCGGGGTACGCAGTATTTT
CASSYSSSGGARGTQYF